This TCR beta chain was identified in a study of human T cells and chemical hapten exposure. Indicated time point: patch test 2, 6 weeks after DPC sensitization. Treatment indicated: therapeutic diphenylcyclopropenone sensitization with weekly scalp DPC. Total RNA was isolated from whole blood that had not been fractionated. TCRdb re-called the RACE reads with MiXCR, one entry per CDR3 protein. The data contain roughly 24,000 distinct CDR3 sequences, 8% to 10% of them singletons. Turning to this clonotype: What it recognizes is unknown.

Germline loops: CDR1 MNHNY, CDR2 SVGAGI (reference sequence). This CDR3 region has 15 residues. The ends lost 5 bases at V and 8 bases at J; junction bases unmatched: 7. Study results and limitations: With DPC sensitization, TCRs exceeding 1 in 1000 frequency showed no change.

The sequencing used whole blood, collected in connection with sensitization to the hapten diphenylcyclopropenone (DPC). This TCR was recovered from a man aged 30-40 years with alopecia areata. Some clones in this sample may be carry-over from other donors' samples. The V and J genes are TRBV6-6 and TRBJ1-4; 11 bases map to TRBD1. CDR3 residues: CASSKGQGAGEKLFF. The CDR3, as DNA: TGTGCCAGCAGTAAAGGACAGGGGGCTGGCGAAAAACTGTTTTTT.